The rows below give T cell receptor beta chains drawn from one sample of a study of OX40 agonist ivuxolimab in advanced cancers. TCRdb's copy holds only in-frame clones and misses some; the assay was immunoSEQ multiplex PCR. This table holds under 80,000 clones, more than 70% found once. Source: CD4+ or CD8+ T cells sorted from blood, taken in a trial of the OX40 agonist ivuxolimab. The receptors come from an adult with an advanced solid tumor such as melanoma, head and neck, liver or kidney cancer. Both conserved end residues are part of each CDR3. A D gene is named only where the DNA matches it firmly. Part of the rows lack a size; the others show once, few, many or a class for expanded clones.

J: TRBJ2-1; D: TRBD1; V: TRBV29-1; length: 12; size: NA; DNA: TGCAGCGTGACAGGGTCTGGGAATGAGCAGTTCTTC; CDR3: CSVTGSGNEQFF
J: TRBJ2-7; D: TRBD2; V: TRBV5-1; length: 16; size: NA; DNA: TGCGCCAGCAGCTTGGCCGGGCTAGCGGGAGTCTACGAGCAGTACTTC; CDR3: CASSLAGLAGVYEQYF
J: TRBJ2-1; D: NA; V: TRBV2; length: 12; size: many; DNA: TGTGCCAGCAGTGAAGCGGGGAGTGAGCAGTTCTTC; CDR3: CASSEAGSEQFF
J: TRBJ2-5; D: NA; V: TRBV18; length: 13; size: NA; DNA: TGTGCCAGCTCACCTATAAAAGGGGAGACCCAGTACTTC; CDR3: CASSPIKGETQYF
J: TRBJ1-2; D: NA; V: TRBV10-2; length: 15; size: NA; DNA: TGCGCCAGCAGCCCTGGGCCCCGGCCCAACTATGGCTACACCTTC; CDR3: CASSPGPRPNYGYTF
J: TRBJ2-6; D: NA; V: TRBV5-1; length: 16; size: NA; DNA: TGCGCCAGCAGCCCAGAGGTCTCCTCTGGGGCCAACGTCCTGACTTTC; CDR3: CASSPEVSSGANVLTF
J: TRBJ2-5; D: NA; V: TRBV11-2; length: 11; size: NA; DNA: TGTGCCAGCACCCCACAAGAGACCCAGTACTTC; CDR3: CASTPQETQYF
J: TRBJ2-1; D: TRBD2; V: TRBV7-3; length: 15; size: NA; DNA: TGTGCCAGCAGCCTCACTAGCGGGGTCTGGGATGAGCAGTTCTTC; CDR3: CASSLTSGVWDEQFF
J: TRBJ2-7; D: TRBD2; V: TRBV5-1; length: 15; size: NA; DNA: TGCGCCAGCACCTTGGGTGGGACTAGGAACTACGAGCAGTACTTC; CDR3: CASTLGGTRNYEQYF
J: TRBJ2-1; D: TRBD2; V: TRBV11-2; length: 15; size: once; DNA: TGTGCCAGCAGCCCGGGACTAGCGGCAGGGAGTGAGCAGTTCTTC; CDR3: CASSPGLAAGSEQFF
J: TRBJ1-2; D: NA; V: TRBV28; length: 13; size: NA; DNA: TGTGCCAGCAGTTCCGGGCCTTCCTATGGCTACACCTTC; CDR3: CASSSGPSYGYTF
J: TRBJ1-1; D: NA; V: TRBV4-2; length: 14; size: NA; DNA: TGTGCCAGCAGCCAAGATGCGGGGCGAACTGAAGCTTTCTTT; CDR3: CASSQDAGRTEAFF
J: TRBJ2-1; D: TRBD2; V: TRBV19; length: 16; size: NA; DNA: TGTGCCAGTAGTAATAAGCTTACGGGAGGGCCTAATGAGCAGTTCTTC; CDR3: CASSNKLTGGPNEQFF
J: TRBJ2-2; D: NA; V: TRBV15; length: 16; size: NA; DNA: TGTGCCACCAGCAGAGTGGTAGCGGCGAACACCGGGGAGCTGTTTTTT; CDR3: CATSRVVAANTGELFF
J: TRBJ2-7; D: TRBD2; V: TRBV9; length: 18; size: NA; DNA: TGTGCCAGCAGCCCCTCCCCGGGGGGGGCCGGGGGCGGGAACGAGCAGTACTTC; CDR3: CASSPSPGGAGGGNEQYF
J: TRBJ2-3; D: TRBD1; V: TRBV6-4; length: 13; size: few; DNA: TGTGCCAGCAGTGACCAGGGGGCGGATACGCAGTATTTT; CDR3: CASSDQGADTQYF
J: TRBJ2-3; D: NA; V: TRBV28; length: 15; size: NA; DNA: TGTGCCAGCAGTTTTAGGCGGGGGCCTACAGATACGCAGTATTTT; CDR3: CASSFRRGPTDTQYF
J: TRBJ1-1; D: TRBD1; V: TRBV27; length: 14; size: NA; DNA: TGTGCCAGCGCCTCAGGGGGCAAGAACACTGAAGCTTTCTTT; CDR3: CASASGGKNTEAFF
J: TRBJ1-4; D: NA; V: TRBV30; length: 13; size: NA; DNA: TGTGCCTGGAGCGGACAGCTAGATGAAAAACTGTTTTTT; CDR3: CAWSGQLDEKLFF
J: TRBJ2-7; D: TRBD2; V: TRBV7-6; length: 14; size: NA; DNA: TGTGCCAGCAGGCCGAGCGGGGGACACGACGAGCAGTACTTC; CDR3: CASRPSGGHDEQYF
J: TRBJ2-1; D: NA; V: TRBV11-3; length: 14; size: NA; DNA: TGTGCCAGCAGCTTATATCCCACTAGCAATGAGCAGTTCTTC; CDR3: CASSLYPTSNEQFF
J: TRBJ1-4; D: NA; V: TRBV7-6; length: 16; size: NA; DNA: TGTGCCAGCAGCTTAAGGCGAAGGGTAACTAATGAAAAACTGTTTTTT; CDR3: CASSLRRRVTNEKLFF
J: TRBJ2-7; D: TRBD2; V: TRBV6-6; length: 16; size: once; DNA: TGTGCCAGCTTAGCGGGGGGACTTGCTCCATCCTACGAGCAGTACTTC; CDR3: CASLAGGLAPSYEQYF
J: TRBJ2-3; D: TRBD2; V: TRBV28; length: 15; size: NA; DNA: TGTGCCAGCAGTCCCGGACTAGCGGGGGGTTTTACGCAGTATTTT; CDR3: CASSPGLAGGFTQYF
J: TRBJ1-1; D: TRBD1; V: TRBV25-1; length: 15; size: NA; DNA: TGTGCCAGCAGTGAAGAAAGGGGACAGGGGACTGAAGCTTTCTTT; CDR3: CASSEERGQGTEAFF
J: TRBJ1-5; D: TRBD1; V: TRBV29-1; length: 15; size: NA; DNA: TGCAGCGTAACCCAGGGGGATTATAGCAATCAGCCCCAGCATTTT; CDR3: CSVTQGDYSNQPQHF
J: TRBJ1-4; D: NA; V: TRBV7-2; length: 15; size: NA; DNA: TGTGCCAGCAGCTTAGTGGAGGGCGGAAATGAAAAACTGTTTTTT; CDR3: CASSLVEGGNEKLFF
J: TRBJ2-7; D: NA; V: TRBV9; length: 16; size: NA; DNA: TGTGCCAGCAGCGTAGCCATCGGACCGGCGGGCGATGAGCAGTACTTC; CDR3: CASSVAIGPAGDEQYF
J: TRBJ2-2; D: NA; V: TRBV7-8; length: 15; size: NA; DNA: TGTGCCAGCAGCTTAGCGGAAAGGGTAGGCGGGGAGCTGTTTTTT; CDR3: CASSLAERVGGELFF
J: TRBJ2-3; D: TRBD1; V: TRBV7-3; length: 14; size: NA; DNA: TGTGCCAGCAGCTTAATACAGGGGGCAGGTACGCAGTATTTT; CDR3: CASSLIQGAGTQYF
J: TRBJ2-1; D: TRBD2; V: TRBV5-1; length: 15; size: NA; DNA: TGCGCCAGCAGCTTGGGCGGGAGAAGTTACAATGAGCAGTTCTTC; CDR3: CASSLGGRSYNEQFF
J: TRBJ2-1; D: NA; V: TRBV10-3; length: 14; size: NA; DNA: TGTGCCATCAGTGAAGAGATCTTCGGCAATGAGCAGTTCTTC; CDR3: CAISEEIFGNEQFF
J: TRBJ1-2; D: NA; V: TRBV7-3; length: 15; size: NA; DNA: TGTGCCAGCAGCCCCGGGGGCTTAGGAGGCTATGGCTACACCTTC; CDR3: CASSPGGLGGYGYTF
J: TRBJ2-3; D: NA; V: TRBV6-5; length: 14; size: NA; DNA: TGTGCCAGCAGTTACCGTGGAGGCACAGATACGCAGTATTTT; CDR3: CASSYRGGTDTQYF
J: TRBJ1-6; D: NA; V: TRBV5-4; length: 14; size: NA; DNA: TGTGCCAGCAGCTCGGGGGGCACAATCGGACCCCTCCACTTT; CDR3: CASSSGGTIGPLHF
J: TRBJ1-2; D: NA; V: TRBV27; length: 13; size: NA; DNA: TGTGCCAGCAGTTTTCGGGGCGGTGTTGGCTACACCTTC; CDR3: CASSFRGGVGYTF
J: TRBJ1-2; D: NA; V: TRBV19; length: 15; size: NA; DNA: TGTGCCAGTAGTATAGATACGCAGGATCACTATGGCTACACCTTC; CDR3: CASSIDTQDHYGYTF
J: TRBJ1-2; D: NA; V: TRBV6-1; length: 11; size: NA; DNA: TGTGCTACTGACCCCAACTATGGCTACACCTTC; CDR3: CATDPNYGYTF
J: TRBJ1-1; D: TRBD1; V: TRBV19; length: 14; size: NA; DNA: TGTGCCAGTAGCCTGTCCAGGGGGGGGACTGAAGCTTTCTTT; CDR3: CASSLSRGGTEAFF
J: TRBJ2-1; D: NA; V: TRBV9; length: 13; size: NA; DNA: TGTGCCAGCAGCACAGGGTCCTACAATGAGCAGTTCTTC; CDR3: CASSTGSYNEQFF
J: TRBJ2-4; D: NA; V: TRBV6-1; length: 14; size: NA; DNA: TGTGCCAGCACTCCGACTCAAGGCCGGGACATTCAGTACTTC; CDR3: CASTPTQGRDIQYF
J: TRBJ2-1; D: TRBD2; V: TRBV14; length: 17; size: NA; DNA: TGTGCCAGCAGCCACCGAAAGACTAGCGGGAGGGCTCATGAGCAGTTCTTC; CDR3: CASSHRKTSGRAHEQFF
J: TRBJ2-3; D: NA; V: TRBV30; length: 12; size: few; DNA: TGTGCCTGGAGTGTAGGCACAGATACGCAGTATTTT; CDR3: CAWSVGTDTQYF
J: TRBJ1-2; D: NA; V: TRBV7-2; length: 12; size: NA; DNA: TGTGCCAGCAGCCCGGGTCAGGGGAGCTACACCTTC; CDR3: CASSPGQGSYTF
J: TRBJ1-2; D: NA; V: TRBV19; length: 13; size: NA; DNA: TGTGCCAGTAGTAACCCGGTGAAGGATGGCTACACCTTC; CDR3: CASSNPVKDGYTF
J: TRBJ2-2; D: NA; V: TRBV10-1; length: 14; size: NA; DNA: TGCGCCAGCAGTGAGGAATCCCTGTGGGGGGAGCTGTTTTTT; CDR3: CASSEESLWGELFF
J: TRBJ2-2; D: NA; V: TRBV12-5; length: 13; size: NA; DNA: TGTGCTAGTGCCTCCAGCCCCACCGGGGAGCTGTTTTTT; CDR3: CASASSPTGELFF
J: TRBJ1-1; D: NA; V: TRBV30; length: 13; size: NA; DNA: TGTGCCTGGAGTGCTCAGGGATACACTGAAGCTTTCTTT; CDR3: CAWSAQGYTEAFF
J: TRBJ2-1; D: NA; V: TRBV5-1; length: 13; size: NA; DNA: TGCGCCAGCAGCTTAAACTTCCAGGCTGAGCAGTTCTTC; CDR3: CASSLNFQAEQFF